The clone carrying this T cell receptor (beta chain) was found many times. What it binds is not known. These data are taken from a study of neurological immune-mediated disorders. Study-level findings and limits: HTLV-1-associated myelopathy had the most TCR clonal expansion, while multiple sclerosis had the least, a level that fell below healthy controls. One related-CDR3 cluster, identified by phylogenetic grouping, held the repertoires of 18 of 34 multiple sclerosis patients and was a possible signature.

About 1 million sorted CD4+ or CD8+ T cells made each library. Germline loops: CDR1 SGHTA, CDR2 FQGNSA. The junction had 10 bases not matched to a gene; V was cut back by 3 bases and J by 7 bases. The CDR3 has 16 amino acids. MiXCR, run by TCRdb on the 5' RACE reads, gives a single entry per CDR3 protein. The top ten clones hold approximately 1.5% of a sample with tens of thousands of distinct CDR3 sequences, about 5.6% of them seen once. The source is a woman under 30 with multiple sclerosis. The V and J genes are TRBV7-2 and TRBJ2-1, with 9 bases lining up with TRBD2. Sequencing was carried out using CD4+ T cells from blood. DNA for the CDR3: TGTGCCAGCAGCTTTCGCGGGGGGGCTGTGGGGAATGAGCAGTTCTTC. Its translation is CASSFRGGAVGNEQFF.